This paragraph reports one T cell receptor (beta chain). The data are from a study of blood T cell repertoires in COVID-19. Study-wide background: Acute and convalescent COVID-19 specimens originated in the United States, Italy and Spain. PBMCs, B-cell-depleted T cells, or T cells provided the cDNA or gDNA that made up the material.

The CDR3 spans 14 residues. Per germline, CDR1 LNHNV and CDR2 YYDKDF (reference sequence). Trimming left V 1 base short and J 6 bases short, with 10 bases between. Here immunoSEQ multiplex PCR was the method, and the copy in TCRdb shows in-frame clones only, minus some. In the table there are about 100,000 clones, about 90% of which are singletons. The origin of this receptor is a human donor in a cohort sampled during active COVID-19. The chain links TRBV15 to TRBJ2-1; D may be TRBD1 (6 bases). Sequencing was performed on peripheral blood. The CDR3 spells CATSRGDKLNEQFF. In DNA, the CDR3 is TGTGCCACCAGCAGAGGGGACAAACTCAATGAGCAGTTCTTC.